Below, 25 T cell receptor beta chains from the same sample are listed, as sequenced in a study of cytomegalovirus exposure and HLA in healthy donors. The PCR made use of 60 Vbeta and 13 Jbeta primers. This table comes from immunoSEQ multiplex PCR, and its TCRdb copy is limited to in-frame clones, with some not included. The sample contains hundreds of thousands of clones, roughly 91% of which appear only once. The sequencing input was PBMCs. The receptor set was obtained from a woman aged 18-35 years in good health and CMV-seronegative.

This clone was seen only once. The chain has TRBV4-1 and TRBJ2-5; TRBD2 aligns across 12 bases. V shed 3 bases and J 7 bases; nucleotides not matched to a gene: 15. The CDR3 is 18 residues long. Germline V gene lookup returns CDR1 MGHRA and CDR2 YSYEKL. For the CDR3, the DNA is TGCGCCAGCAGCCAGGATCTAACTAGCGGGGGGACCTATGGGACCCAGTACTTC. This sequence encodes CASSQDLTSGGTYGTQYF.

This clone was detected once. The gene calls are TRBV19 and TRBJ2-7; D might be TRBD1 (6 bases). Germline-derived CDR1 and CDR2 are LNHDA and SQIVND (reference sequence). Trimming shortened V by 5 bases and J by 3 bases, and 17 bases separated the two germline ends. The CDR3 length is 15 residues. This CDR3 is CASSVRFGQNYEQYF. Here the CDR3 DNA reads TGTGCCAGTAGTGTACGGTTCGGACAGAACTACGAGCAGTACTTC. The full variable domain, in which reference TRBV19 and TRBJ2-7 provide the parts outside the CDR3, is DGGITQSPKYLFRKEGQNVTLSCEQNLNHDAMYWYRQDPGQGLRLIYYSQIVNDFQKGDIAEGYSVSREKKESFPLTVTSAQKNPTAFYLCASSVRFGQNYEQYFGPGTRLTVT.

The rearrangement joins TRBV2 to TRBJ1-2; unclear D gene. Trimming took off 6 bases at V and 0 bases at J, with 8 bases between the two ends. The CDR3 consists of 13 residues. CDR1 SNHLY and CDR2 FYNNEI come from the germline V gene. CDR3 sequence reads: CASSPESNYGYTF. The CDR3 DNA reads TGTGCCAGCAGCCCGGAGTCTAACTATGGCTACACCTTC.

The genes are TRBV6-5 and TRBJ2-2, with D unclear. The CDR3 covers 14 residues. Germline loops: CDR1 MNHEY, CDR2 SVGAGI. Trimming took 2 bases from V and 4 from J, leaving 8 bases between them. CDR3 in amino acids: CASSYEYGTGELFF. In nucleotides, the CDR3 is TGTGCCAGCAGTTACGAATACGGCACCGGGGAGCTGTTTTTT.

This rearrangement joins TRBV7-2 to TRBJ2-7; 7 nucleotides align to TRBD2. J lost 0 bases, V lost 7 bases, and 9 bases had no gene match. This CDR3 spans 15 amino acids. Germline V gene lookup returns CDR1 SGHTA and CDR2 FQGNSA. The CDR3 loop is CASTGRAGSSYEQYF. The CDR3 DNA is TGTGCCAGCACCGGAAGAGCGGGGAGCTCCTACGAGCAGTACTTC.

This chain uses TRBV27 with TRBJ2-1; D might be TRBD2 (6 bases). Germline CDR1 MNHEY, CDR2 SMNVEV (reference sequence). CDR3 length: 15 amino acids. V shed 6 bases and J shed 4 bases, with 16 bases lying between them. The CDR3 loop is CASRDYSGSYNEQFF. For the CDR3, the DNA is TGTGCCAGCAGGGACTATAGCGGATCGTACAATGAGCAGTTCTTC.

The rearrangement links TRBV11-3 to TRBJ1-2; a possible D gene is TRBD1 (5 bases). With 3 bases removed from V and 4 bases from J, the gap between germline ends came to 12 bases. Germline CDR1 reads SGHNT; CDR2 reads YENEEA. There are 14 residues in the CDR3. CDR3: CASSFLGGTYGYTF. The CDR3 nucleotides read TGTGCCAGCAGCTTTCTGGGGGGTACCTATGGCTACACCTTC.

The chain uses TRBV5-4 and TRBJ2-1, with TRBD2 matching 9 bases. Looked up from germline, CDR1 is SGHNT and CDR2 is YYREEE (reference sequence). The CDR3 is 13 residues long. Trimming cost V 5 bases and J 3 bases; bases outside gene matches: 0. DNA for the CDR3: TGTGCCAGCAGGCGGGAGGGCTACAATGAGCAGTTCTTC. This translates into CASRREGYNEQFF.

The rearrangement uses TRBV13 and TRBJ2-5, with 10 bases lining up with TRBD1. This CDR3 region has 13 residues. J lost 9 bases, V lost 5 bases, and 6 bases had no gene match. The germline V gene encodes CDR1 PRHDT and CDR2 FYEKMQ (reference sequence). CDR3 amino acids: CASSRRQGASQYF. In DNA, the CDR3 is TGTGCCAGCAGCCGAAGACAGGGGGCTTCCCAGTACTTC.

The chain uses TRBV6-6 and TRBJ2-5, with 9 nucleotides matching TRBD1. Per germline, CDR1 MNHNY and CDR2 SVGAGI (reference sequence). V trimming: 6 bases; J trimming: 1 base; junction bases outside the gene matches: 9. CDR3 length: 16 amino acids. CDR3 protein: CASSRGTGRFQETQYF. The CDR3 nucleotides read TGTGCCAGCAGCAGAGGGACAGGGCGGTTCCAAGAGACCCAGTACTTC.

V is TRBV27 and J is TRBJ2-7; 10 positions agree with TRBD2. Germline V gene sequence: CDR1 MNHEY, CDR2 SMNVEV (reference sequence). Trimming took 2 bases from V and 5 from J; bases not matched to a gene: 6. This CDR3 comprises 15 residues. The CDR3 sequence is CASSLLAGAQDEQYF. CDR3 bases: TGTGCCAGCAGTTTACTAGCGGGGGCCCAGGACGAGCAGTACTTC.

The genes are TRBV11-2 and TRBJ2-7; D not certain. The germline CDR1 and CDR2 sequences are SGHAT and FQNNGV. The CDR3 has 13 amino acids. V was pared by 5 bases and J by 3 bases, with 11 bases between. The DNA for the CDR3 is TGTGCCAGCAGCCCCGAGCCTATCTACGAGCAGTACTTC. Its protein is CASSPEPIYEQYF.

The rearrangement uses TRBV4-3 and TRBJ1-3, with 8 bases identical to TRBD1. J lost 1 base, V lost 0 bases, and 8 bases had no gene match. The CDR3 is 18 residues long. CDR1 is LGHNA and CDR2 is YSLEER in the germline V gene. The CDR3: CASSQDFPGGKSGNTIYF. The CDR3 region has the DNA TGCGCCAGCAGCCAAGATTTCCCAGGGGGCAAATCTGGAAACACCATATATTTT.

As DNA, the CDR3 is TGTGCCAGCAGGGGGGGAGCGGAGGATGGCTACACCTTC. Translated, it gives CASRGGAEDGYTF. The rearrangement joins TRBV6-6 to TRBJ1-2, with D perhaps TRBD1 (5 bases). Trimming stripped 6 bases from V and 6 bases from J, with 14 bases between. The CDR3 runs to 13 residues. Per the germline V gene, CDR1 is MNHNY and CDR2 is SVGAGI (reference sequence).

V gene TRBV6-6 combines with J gene TRBJ2-2; 8 nucleotides agree with TRBD1. Germline V gene data show CDR1 as MNHNY and CDR2 as SVGAGI (reference sequence). V gave up 7 bases and J gave up 6 bases; unmatched junction bases: 7. This CDR3 region has 14 residues. The CDR3 DNA is TGTGCCAGCAATGCAGGGGGCGCGGCCGGGGAGCTGTTTTTT. This translates into CASNAGGAAGELFF.

The chain joins TRBV6-5 to TRBJ2-3; D uncertain. The CDR3 loop spans 15 amino acids. Germline loops: CDR1 MNHEY, CDR2 SVGAGI. V lost 6 bases to trimming and J lost 3 bases, with 16 bases between them. CDR3 sequence (DNA): TGTGCCAGCAGAAATGGGCAGATGGGTACAGATACGCAGTATTTT. Translating gives CASRNGQMGTDTQYF.

This clone has a single count. This chain joins TRBV7-9 and TRBJ1-1; D is perhaps TRBD1 (5 bases). The CDR3 extends over 14 amino acids. Trimming left V 2 bases short and J 2 bases short, with 9 bases between. The germline gives CDR1 SEHNR, CDR2 FQNEAQ (reference sequence). The chain's CDR3 is CASSLRRENTEAFF. Written as DNA, the CDR3 is TGTGCCAGCAGCTTACGCAGGGAAAACACTGAAGCTTTCTTT.

This clone has a single count. The chain carries TRBV6-5 and TRBJ2-2; 8 positions agree with TRBD1. Germline V CDR1 and CDR2: MNHEY, SVGAGI. V shed 5 bases and J 4 bases; nucleotides not matched to a gene: 6. The CDR3 has 15 amino acids. This CDR3 is CASSRQGATTGELFF. CDR3 DNA sequence: TGTGCCAGCAGTCGGCAGGGGGCCACCACCGGGGAGCTGTTTTTT.

The count of this clone is one. This chain connects TRBV5-1 to TRBJ1-1, with D maybe TRBD1 (6 bases). Germline V gene sequence: CDR1 SGHRS, CDR2 YFSETQ. The CDR3 totals 16 residues. The V end was cut by 4 bases, the J end by 0 bases, with 16 bases between. This CDR3 reads CASSLNPTGLNTEAFF. CDR3 DNA: TGCGCCAGCAGCCTGAACCCGACAGGCCTGAACACTGAAGCTTTCTTT.

The rearrangement joins TRBV27 to TRBJ2-1; TRBD2 aligns across 8 bases. Germline lookup yields CDR1 MNHEY and CDR2 SMNVEV (reference sequence). The CDR3 loop spans 16 amino acids. After removal of 3 bases from V and 0 bases from J, the junction contained 4 bases not matched to a gene. For the CDR3, the DNA is TGTGCCAGCAGTTTGCAGCGGGGGCCCTCCTACAATGAGCAGTTCTTC. Translation gives CASSLQRGPSYNEQFF.

The J gene is TRBJ2-7, the V gene TRBV11-3; D may be TRBD2 (5 bases). The CDR3 covers 15 residues. CDR1 SGHNT and CDR2 YENEEA come from the germline V gene. V lost 1 base and J lost 3, with 13 bases in between. This CDR3 is CASSLVRAERYEQYF. The CDR3 DNA sequence: TGTGCCAGCAGCTTAGTGCGAGCGGAGCGCTACGAGCAGTACTTC.

The genes are TRBV5-6 and TRBJ1-4; the D is unclear. The CDR3 spans 13 residues. In germline, CDR1 is SGHDT, CDR2 YYEEEE. V was clipped by 1 base and J by 7 bases, with 8 bases between them. CDR3 in amino acids: CASSLLGSEKLFF. DNA of the CDR3: TGTGCCAGCAGCTTGTTGGGGAGTGAAAAACTGTTTTTT.

In this sample, this clone turned up a few times. The V call is TRBV5-1, the J call TRBJ2-7, with D maybe TRBD1 (5 bases). The ends were cut back, 4 bases at V and 8 bases at J, with 10 bases in the middle. There are 11 residues in the CDR3. Per the germline V gene, CDR1 is SGHRS and CDR2 is YFSETQ. In DNA, the CDR3 is TGCGCCAGCAGCCTTCAGGGTCAGCAGTACTTC. Its translation is CASSLQGQQYF. Full variable domain (rest looked up from reference TRBV5-1 and TRBJ2-7): KAGVTQTPRYLIKTRGQQVTLSCSPISGHRSVSWYQQTPGQGLQFLFEYFSETQRNKGNFPGRFSGRQFSNSRSEMNVSTLELGDSALYLCASSLQGQQYFGPGTRLTVT.

V is TRBV4-3 and J is TRBJ2-6, with 12 bases fitting TRBD1. From germline, CDR1 is LGHNA and CDR2 YSLEER. This CDR3 region has 20 residues. J was trimmed by 2 bases and V by 3 bases; bases with no gene match: 11. The CDR3 nucleotides are TGCGCCAGCAGCCACCCCCAAGGTAGGGACAGGGGGCCTGGGGCCAACGTCCTGACTTTC. This gives the protein CASSHPQGRDRGPGANVLTF.

This clone came up once. The junction departs from the called germline gene at one end, perhaps through a read error. This sample includes further DNA sequences coding for the same CDR3. The gene calls are TRBV2 and TRBJ1-5; D perhaps matches TRBD1 (6 bases). Germline lookup yields CDR1 SNHLY and CDR2 FYNNEI. This CDR3 has 14 residues. The CDR3 DNA reads as TGTGCTAGCAGTCTGGACAGTGACAATCAGCCCCAGCATTTT. This translates into CASSLDSDNQPQHF.